Listed below are T cell receptor beta chains from one sample, sequenced in a study of cytomegalovirus exposure and HLA in healthy donors. Some clones are missing from TCRdb's copy, which holds only in-frame ones; the method was immunoSEQ multiplex PCR. The sample includes around 110,000 clones, 50% to 65% of them seen just once. Material: PBMCs. These receptors all stem from a woman aged 40 to 49 in good health and CMV-seropositive. CDR3s include the opening cysteine and the closing phenylalanine or tryptophan. Each record gives: J gene, V gene, CDR3 protein.

TRBJ2-5	TRBV28	CASSLGGTQETQYF
TRBJ2-3	TRBV27	CASSSDTGYSTDTQYF
TRBJ2-7	TRBV27	CASSPGHLYEQYF
TRBJ2-7	TRBV10-3	CAIRDSGRAYEQYF
TRBJ2-3	TRBV2	CASRGGGGRGRVSTDTQYF
TRBJ2-1	TRBV11-1	CASTVAGNEQFF
TRBJ1-2	TRBV9	CASSVEPGQGRGYTF
TRBJ1-4	TRBV6-4	CASSMWGQGEKLFF
TRBJ1-4	TRBV11-2	CASSLGIREKLFF
TRBJ1-3	TRBV10-3	CATRSAGADGNTIYF
TRBJ1-1	TRBV10-3	CAIRALRTGDFYPGEAFF
TRBJ2-5	TRBV4-3	CASSQILASETQYF
TRBJ2-7	TRBV4-3	CASSQDRRGRQYF
TRBJ2-1	TRBV4-2	CASSHQGGSGDEQFF
TRBJ2-5	TRBV5-6	CASSHREQETQYF
TRBJ2-6	TRBV5-6	CASSWGGISGANVLTF
TRBJ1-1	TRBV28	CASSPHRTVNTEAFF
TRBJ2-5	TRBV27	CASSISIGWEQYF
TRBJ2-1	TRBV29-1	CSVNYILLAGQVRDEQFF
TRBJ2-7	TRBV13	CASSPGASSYEQYF
TRBJ1-1	TRBV4-1	CASSQEETGMNTEAFF
TRBJ2-2	TRBV7-9	CASSFMSGELFF
TRBJ2-2	TRBV4-3	CASSQGLTGELFF
TRBJ2-2	TRBV4-2	CASSHSGPGVPGGLFF
TRBJ2-5	TRBV7-9	CASSPTSVAGRETQYF
TRBJ1-1	TRBV6-5	CASSYSSPNTEAFF